This T cell receptor beta chain was profiled in a study of blood T cell repertoires in COVID-19. Study-level background: Collection of acute and convalescent COVID-19 samples took place in the United States, Italy and Spain. Sample material is recorded as cDNA or gDNA derived from T cells, B-cell-depleted T cells, or PBMCs.

Under the authors' procedure: Estimation of nucleated cell counts relied on the amplification of reference gene primers. TCRdb keeps only in-frame clones here, not all; method: immunoSEQ multiplex PCR. V, J and clone size are those of that table, while D and trimming were read from the DNA. The table shows around 130,000 clones, with about four fifths occurring only once. This TCR derives from a man aged 60 to 75 with acute or convalescent COVID-19. The sample was peripheral blood.

The CDR3 spells CSVKENGGSPLHF. CDR3 coding DNA: TGCAGCGTCAAAGAGAATGGTGGTTCACCCCTCCACTTT. This chain connects TRBV29-1 to TRBJ1-6, with D hard to call. The CDR3 spans 13 residues. Trimming pared 6 bases from V and 9 bases from J, leaving 15 bases between. Germline V gene lookup returns CDR1 SQVTM and CDR2 ANQGSEA.